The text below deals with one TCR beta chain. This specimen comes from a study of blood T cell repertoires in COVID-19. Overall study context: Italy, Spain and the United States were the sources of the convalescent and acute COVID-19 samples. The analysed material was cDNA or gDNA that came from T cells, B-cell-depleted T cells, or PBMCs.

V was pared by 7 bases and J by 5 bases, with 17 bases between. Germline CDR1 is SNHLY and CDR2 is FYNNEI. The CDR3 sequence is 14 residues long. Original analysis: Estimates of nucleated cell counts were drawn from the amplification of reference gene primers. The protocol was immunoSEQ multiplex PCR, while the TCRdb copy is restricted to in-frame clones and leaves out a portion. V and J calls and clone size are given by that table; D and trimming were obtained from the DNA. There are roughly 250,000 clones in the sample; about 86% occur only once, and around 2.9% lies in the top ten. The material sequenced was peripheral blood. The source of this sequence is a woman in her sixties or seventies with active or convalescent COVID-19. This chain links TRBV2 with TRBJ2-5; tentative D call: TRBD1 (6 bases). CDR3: CASIGQRSRETQYF. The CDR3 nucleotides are TGTGCCAGCATTGGACAGCGCAGTAGGGAGACCCAGTACTTC.